This T cell receptor (beta chain) comes out of a study of cytomegalovirus exposure and HLA in healthy donors. The wider study: About 80 million unique TCRs, all from HLA-typed donors, were included in an early release of the data.

General study points: As immune exposure information, only CMV serostatus was available. In a later analysis, CMV-associated beta chains were mostly HLA-associated, it appeared.

Comment on this clone: What it binds is not known.

PCR amplification relied on 60 Vbeta primers (plus 13 Jbeta primers). Profiled with immunoSEQ multiplex PCR; TCRdb holds only in-frame clones, not every one. Of approximately 100,000 clones listed, roughly 82% are singletons. The donors comprised healthy bone marrow donors. Germline CDR1 reads SGHKS; CDR2 reads YYEKEE (reference sequence). Trimming cost V 2 bases and J 12 bases, with 21 bases left between them. The CDR3 totals 15 residues. The sequence was collected from a man in his fifties in good health and CMV-seronegative. Sequenced input: PBMCs. J is TRBJ1-5 and V is TRBV5-5; unclear D gene. CDR3: CASSFEPRGLSGQHF. In DNA, the CDR3 is TGTGCCAGCAGCTTTGAGCCTCGCGGGCTCTCAGGCCAGCATTTT.